This entry is about one T cell receptor beta chain. Its antigen is not yet known. Base-call qualities are not available, and no considerably larger clone is one nucleotide away. The entry originates in a study of blood T cell repertoires in COVID-19 (dated by TCRdb to the early 2020s). With regard to the full study: The collaborator samples originated in the United States, Italy and Spain and spanned the acute and convalescent phases of COVID-19. The prospective study material was composed of cDNA or gDNA derived from T cells, B-cell-depleted T cells, or PBMCs. Subjects who had been exposed to COVID-19, were actively infected with it, or had recovered from it provided the deeply sampled blood TCRbeta repertoires that made up the dataset. A freely available public database, intended as a resource for researchers studying the immune response to SARS-CoV-2, is where the repertoires were released. Samples were obtained from the ongoing ImmuneRACE study (first 160 participants) and from 1,254 subjects provided by 6 global collaborators. Nearly every sample came with metadata listing a de-identified subject ID, COVID-19 status, age in years and sex. Where HLA class I and class II types were available, the types were taken from metadata supplied by the sample provider, not from assay-based typing. The paper as a whole reports these results and caveats: How much clinical and demographic metadata was included differed by source and by participant, and the metadata was provided uncurated.

TCRbeta CDR3 regions were amplified from genomic DNA by means of the immunoSEQ Assay, a bias-controlled multiplex PCR. Turning to the authors' computational methods: Within the assay, amplification of reference gene primers was used to estimate how many nucleated cells each sample contained. To quantify the absolute abundance of each unique TCRbeta CDR3 rearrangement, sequence reads were collapsed and filtered. For each sample, productive Simpson clonality was calculated by taking the square root of Simpson's diversity index across productive rearrangements. TCRdb mirrors the immuneACCESS table, restricted to in-frame sequences. Some clones are absent from its copies; in checked studies, under half trace to an unresolved V gene, and the reason for the others is unknown. V and J calls and clone size are those listed in that table; D and trimming were worked out from the DNA. The sample table lists about 280,000 clones, roughly 80% of them with a count of one. The top ten clones comprise about 5% of the sample.

Enrolling through a virtual design, the prospective study's participants ranged in age from roughly 18 to 95 years and lived across some 22 United States geographic areas. Cohort assignment in the prospective study relied on participant-reported clinical history from a screening survey and a study questionnaire. Exposed participants had been in contact, within 2 weeks of entering the study, with a person who had a PCR-confirmed or clinician-diagnosed case of COVID-19. Each participant in the prospective study had whole blood, serum and a nasopharyngeal or oropharyngeal swab collected by mobile phlebotomists. Additional blood draws and questionnaires over an approximately 2-month period could optionally be provided by prospective study participants. Blood samples from the prospective study were shipped frozen or at room temperature prior to DNA extraction. The CDR3 covers 13 residues, taking in both the cysteine and the phenylalanine. The retained sequence is limited to the CDR3, 39 bases, with the frame set at the first base. Trimming accounts for 5 bases at V and 6 bases at J, while the number of junction bases matched to no gene is 6. From the germline V gene, CDR1 is SGHRS and CDR2 is YFSETQ.

The specimen was PBMCs or T cells enriched from blood (not recorded which). The sequence joins TRBV5-1 to TRBJ1-2, with TRBD1 matching 8 junction bases. The source of this sequence is a man between 35 and 55 years old who had been exposed to COVID-19. The sequenced DNA: TGCGCCAGCAGTTTCAGGGGGCGAGATGGCTACACCTTC. Its translation is CASSFRGRDGYTF.